This T cell receptor beta chain was recovered during a study of blood T cells in healthy people across ages. Regarding the study as a whole: One million T cells yielded diversity estimates that were considered underestimates. There was no known CMV status for donors, so expanded clonotype changes were possibly confounded. TCR beta diversity tracked closely with naive T cell percentage.

With regard to this clonotype: Its antigen is not known. The CDR3 carries no conserved terminal phenylalanine or tryptophan, so it likely arises from a read error.

The CDR3 covers 14 residues. V shed 1 base and J shed 5 bases, with 9 bases lying between them. Germline-derived CDR1 and CDR2 are SGHVS and FQNEAQ. Alongside a J-beta primer mix, a sample-barcoded 5' primer served in a second PCR lasting 7 to 11 cycles. Each cDNA molecule carried a tag from a template-switch adaptor that contained 12 random nucleotides. TCRdb recomputed calls from the 5' RACE reads with MiXCR, one row per CDR3 protein. The repertoire holds about 640,000 distinct CDR3 sequences, with approximately 59% as singletons. The clonotype originates from a man in his sixties in good health. This chain connects TRBV7-8 to TRBJ2-1, with a possible D match to TRBD1 (6 bases). Sequences were obtained from blood. DNA for the CDR3: TGTGCCAGCAGCTTAGGGACAGCTCACAATGAGCAGTTCATC. Residues: CASSLGTAHNEQFI.